This TCR beta chain was identified in a study of T cells in localized non-small cell lung cancer. General study points: Higher blood T cell density tracked longer overall survival. Tumor trailed uninvolved adjacent lung in T cell clonality, which peaked there. Sequencing was restricted to one tumor region; therefore, heterogeneity remains possible.

Using immunoSEQ multiplex PCR, the repertoire was profiled, and TCRdb retains in-frame clones only, with some absent. Of about 1,500 clones in the sample, roughly 23% were seen once. The germline CDR1 and CDR2 sequences are MNHGY and SAAAGT. The CDR3 spans 15 residues. Adjacent lung tissue lacking atypia was obtained at a distance of at least 2 cm from the tumor margin. With respect to this clone: The antigen remains undetermined. At one of its ends the junction is not consistent with the germline gene, which may arise from a read error.

The sequences come from normal lung tissue next to the tumor, collected before any cancer treatment. The J gene is TRBJ1-5, the V gene TRBV6-8; D perhaps matches TRBD1 (5 bases). The source is a man aged 40 to 75 with stage II lung adenocarcinoma. DNA for the CDR3: TGTGCCAGCAGTGGAAGTTTCCAGGGATCCCAGCCCCGGCATTTT. This encodes CASSGSFQGSQPRHF.